This paragraph covers one T cell receptor (beta chain) sequence. These data are taken from a study of blood T cell repertoires in COVID-19. Trimming cost V 3 bases and J 2 bases; bases outside gene matches: 8. Germline loops: CDR1 SNHLY, CDR2 FYNNEI. This CDR3 has 17 amino acids. Profiled with immunoSEQ multiplex PCR; TCRdb holds only in-frame clones, not every one. Of around 480,000 clones in the sample, more than 70% were seen once. Sequencing used peripheral blood. This TCR derives from a woman between 50 and 59 years old with COVID-19, enrolled during active disease. The rearrangement joins TRBV2 to TRBJ2-3; TRBD2 aligns across 10 bases. DNA of the CDR3: TGTGCCAGCAGTGAGATAGCTAGCGGGGGTCACACAGATACGCAGTATTTT. Translating it yields CASSEIASGGHTDTQYF. The full variable domain, rest sourced from reference TRBV2 and TRBJ2-3, is EPEVTQTPSHQVTQMGQEVILRCVPISNHLYFYWYRQILGQKVEFLVSFYNNEISEKSEIFDDQFSVERPDGSNFTLKIRSTKLEDSAMYFCASSEIASGGHTDTQYFGPGTRLTVL.